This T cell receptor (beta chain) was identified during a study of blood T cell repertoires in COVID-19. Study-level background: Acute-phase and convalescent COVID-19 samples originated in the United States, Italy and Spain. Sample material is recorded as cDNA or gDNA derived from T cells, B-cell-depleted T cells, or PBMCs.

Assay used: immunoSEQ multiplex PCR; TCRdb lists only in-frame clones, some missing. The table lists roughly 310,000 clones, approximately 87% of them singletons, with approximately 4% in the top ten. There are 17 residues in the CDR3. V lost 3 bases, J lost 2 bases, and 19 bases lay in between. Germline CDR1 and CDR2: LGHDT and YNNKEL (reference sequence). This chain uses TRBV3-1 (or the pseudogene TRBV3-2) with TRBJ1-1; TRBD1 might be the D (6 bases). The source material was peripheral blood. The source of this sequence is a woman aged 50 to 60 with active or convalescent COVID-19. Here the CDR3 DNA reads TGTGCCAGCAGCCAGGGTTGGCGGCTAGGGGGAAACACTGAAGCTTTCTTT. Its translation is CASSQGWRLGGNTEAFF.